This T cell receptor (beta chain) stems from a study of spatial heterogeneity in lung cancer. About the research overall: After resection, follow-up PBMC samples were sequenced when available, at a median of about 2 years later.

The V gene lost 5 bases and the J gene lost 5 bases, with 11 bases spanning the gap. The CDR3 consists of 13 residues. Looked up from germline, CDR1 is SGHTA and CDR2 is FQGNSA. General study results and limits: Ubiquitous expanded tumor TCRs were seen in blood more at resection than at follow-up.

Points on this clonotype: The antigen remains unidentified.

In TCRdb, the 5' RACE reads were re-called with MiXCR into one record per CDR3 protein. This sample carries some 30,000 distinct CDR3 sequences, under 11% of them seen once, and the ten largest clones take under 30%. As for time point: blood at routine non-recurrence follow-up after resection. Whole RNA from tumor, nontumor lung or frozen PBMC was sequenced unsorted. This receptor was taken from a female donor with early-stage non-small cell lung cancer. The chain combines TRBV7-2 with TRBJ2-3; D is ambiguous. Sequenced here: PBMCs, sampled at follow-up. CDR3: CASSREPQDTQYF. For the CDR3, the DNA is TGTGCCAGCAGCCGAGAGCCGCAAGATACGCAGTATTTT. Full variable domain (remainder filled in from reference TRBV7-2 and TRBJ2-3): GAGVSQSPSNKVTEKGKDVELRCDPISGHTALYWYRQSLGQGLEFLIYFQGNSAPDKSGLPSDRFSAERTGGSVSTLTIQRTQQEDSAVYLCASSREPQDTQYFGPGTRLTVL.